This is a list of T cell receptor beta chains from one sample in a study of T-cell reconstitution after alpha-beta-depleted transplantation in children. From the PCR reads, TCRdb called clonotypes with MiXCR, one entry per CDR3 protein. The sample consists of hundreds of thousands of distinct CDR3 sequences, around 12% of them appearing once. The starting material was PBMCs from the stem cell graft donor, obtained from the stem cell graft. The receptors shown here come from a human donor who donated a stem cell graft to a child with acute lymphoblastic leukemia. The CDR3 runs from the conserved cysteine through the conserved F or W. A D gene is named only where the DNA matches it firmly. Clone sizes are given selectively: once, few, many, or a class where the clone is expanded.

d_call	v_call	j_call	clone_size	cdr3_aa	cdr3_nt
NA	TRBV4-1	TRBJ1-4	once	CASSQEPAVGIINEKLFF	TGCGCCAGCAGCCAAGAACCTGCCGTAGGGATCATAAATGAAAAACTGTTTTTT
NA	TRBV12-3/TRBV12-4	TRBJ2-2	many	CASSPRQMTGELFF	TGTGCCAGCAGCCCACGACAGATGACCGGGGAGCTGTTTTTT
NA	TRBV5-1	TRBJ1-1	many	CASSEGGVGMNTEAFF	TGCGCCAGCAGCGAGGGGGGGGTCGGAATGAACACTGAAGCTTTCTTT
NA	TRBV29-1	TRBJ1-1	many	CSVEDIYSAYTEAFF	TGCAGCGTTGAAGATATTTATTCGGCATACACTGAAGCTTTCTTT
NA	TRBV12-3/TRBV12-4	TRBJ2-1	many	CASNSFHNEQFF	TGTGCCAGCAACAGCTTCCACAATGAGCAGTTCTTC
TRBD2	TRBV28	TRBJ2-4	few	CASSLAGGSKNIQYF	TGTGCCAGCAGTTTAGCGGGGGGTTCCAAAAACATTCAGTACTTC
NA	TRBV12-3/TRBV12-4	TRBJ1-1	many	CASSRTNTEAFF	TGTGCCAGCAGTCGGACGAACACTGAAGCTTTCTTT
TRBD2	TRBV6-1	TRBJ2-1	many	CASGQSGLANEQFF	TGTGCCAGTGGGCAGTCGGGACTAGCCAATGAGCAGTTCTTC
NA	TRBV20-1	TRBJ2-1	many	CSASMNRESDEQFF	TGCAGTGCTTCCATGAACAGGGAGAGCGATGAGCAGTTCTTC
NA	TRBV12-3/TRBV12-4	TRBJ1-1	many	CASSLRTEAFF	TGTGCCAGCAGTTTAAGGACAGAAGCTTTCTTT
NA	TRBV5-1	TRBJ2-5	many	CASSWGGAGDKETQYF	TGCGCCAGCAGCTGGGGGGGCGCAGGGGACAAAGAGACCCAGTACTTC
NA	TRBV20-1	TRBJ1-1	many	CSARSRRLGNTEAFF	TGCAGTGCTAGATCGCGCAGGCTGGGGAACACTGAAGCTTTCTTT
NA	TRBV27	TRBJ2-7	many	CASSFTISYEQYF	TGTGCCAGCAGTTTTACTATTTCATACGAGCAGTACTTC
NA	TRBV4-3	TRBJ1-2	many	CASSQENYIQAGYTF	TGCGCCAGCAGCCAGGAGAACTACATTCAAGCGGGCTACACCTTC
NA	TRBV7-9	TRBJ1-3	many	CASSLQDRRNTIYF	TGTGCCAGCAGCTTGCAGGACAGAAGAAACACCATATATTTT
NA	TRBV5-1	TRBJ2-1	many	CASSSSTAYNEQFF	TGCGCCAGCAGCTCGTCGACGGCCTACAATGAGCAGTTCTTC
NA	TRBV30	TRBJ1-2	many	CAWSVLGGAALPDF	TGTGCCTGGAGTGTACTAGGAGGGGCAGCCCTGCCGGACTTC
TRBD1	TRBV7-8	TRBJ2-7	NA	CASSRDRASYEQYF	TGTGCCAGCAGCCGGGACAGGGCCTCCTACGAGCAGTACTTC
TRBD2	TRBV20-1	TRBJ2-1	many	CSATLLERGGNLGQFF	TGCAGTGCTACCCTTCTTGAGCGGGGGGGAAATCTTGGGCAGTTCTTC
TRBD2	TRBV4-3	TRBJ2-1	many	CASSQLAGVYNEQFF	TGCGCCAGCAGCCAACTAGCGGGAGTCTACAATGAGCAGTTCTTC
NA	TRBV20-1	TRBJ1-1	NA	CSALDRMNTEAFF	TGCAGTGCCCTCGACAGAATGAACACTGAAGCTTTCTTT
NA	TRBV28	TRBJ2-3	many	CASSQADTQYF	TGTGCCAGCAGTCAAGCAGATACGCAGTATTTT
NA	TRBV7-2	TRBJ2-1	many	CASSPNRDPLYNEQFF	TGTGCCAGCAGCCCCAACCGGGACCCATTATACAATGAGCAGTTCTTC
NA	TRBV4-3	TRBJ1-4	many	CASSQSQQLGEKLFF	TGCGCCAGCAGCCAATCACAACAGCTCGGTGAAAAACTGTTTTTT
TRBD1	TRBV15	TRBJ1-5	many	CATSLHRGNQPQHF	TGTGCCACCAGCCTCCACAGGGGTAATCAGCCCCAGCATTTT
NA	TRBV3-1	TRBJ1-2	many	CASSQEGPSYEANYGYTF	TGTGCCAGCAGCCAAGAGGGACCCTCCTACGAGGCTAACTATGGCTACACCTTC
NA	TRBV30	TRBJ1-1	once	CAWSGMTGFSEAFF	TGTGCCTGGAGTGGGATGACGGGGTTTTCTGAAGCTTTCTTT
NA	TRBV20-1	TRBJ2-1	NA	CSASPQGSDNEQFF	TGCAGTGCTAGCCCACAGGGTTCGGACAATGAGCAGTTCTTC
TRBD1	TRBV7-2	TRBJ1-1	many	CASSSTGPVGAFF	TGTGCCAGCAGCTCGACAGGGCCGGTGGGAGCTTTCTTT
NA	TRBV21-1	TRBJ2-1	many	CASSKDGEREGRRSYNEQFF	TGTGCCAGCAGCAAAGATGGGGAGCGGGAGGGCCGACGGTCCTACAATGAGCAGTTCTTC
TRBD1	TRBV15	TRBJ2-1	few	CATSSQGATYNEQFF	TGTGCCACCAGCTCCCAGGGGGCCACCTACAATGAGCAGTTCTTC
NA	TRBV28	TRBJ2-2	many	CASRRLGGNTGELFF	TGTGCCAGCAGGCGGCTGGGGGGGAACACCGGGGAGCTGTTTTTT
NA	TRBV27	TRBJ1-6	many	CASGAGRNSPLHF	TGTGCCAGCGGAGCAGGGCGGAATTCACCCCTCCACTTT
NA	TRBV6-2/TRBV6-3	TRBJ1-6	few	CASSTRTQTPLHF	TGTGCCAGCAGTACCCGGACACAAACACCCCTCCACTTT
NA	TRBV5-1	TRBJ2-1	many	CASSLEPSHEQFF	TGCGCCAGCAGCTTGGAACCATCCCATGAGCAGTTCTTC
NA	TRBV7-9	TRBJ2-5	many	CASSFWSPQETQYF	TGTGCCAGCAGCTTCTGGTCGCCGCAAGAGACCCAGTACTTC
TRBD1	TRBV5-8	TRBJ2-4	many	CASSSRDRENIQYF	TGTGCCAGCAGCTCACGGGACAGGGAAAACATTCAGTACTTC
NA	TRBV27	TRBJ1-1	many	CASTPGPYTEAFF	TGTGCCAGCACCCCAGGGCCTTACACTGAAGCTTTCTTT
NA	TRBV12-3/TRBV12-4	TRBJ1-1	many	CASSVQENTEAFF	TGTGCCAGCAGTGTACAGGAGAACACTGAAGCTTTCTTT
TRBD1	TRBV4-3	TRBJ2-7	many	CASSQGQGISYEQYF	TGCGCCAGCAGCCAGGGACAGGGAATCTCCTACGAGCAGTACTTC
TRBD1	TRBV12-3/TRBV12-4	TRBJ2-2	NA	CASSLIPPAGGITGGELFF	TGTGCCAGCAGTTTGATCCCCCCAGCAGGGGGTATAACCGGTGGGGAGCTGTTTTTT
TRBD1	TRBV7-9	TRBJ2-1	NA	CASSLKPGGRTYNEQFF	TGTGCCAGCAGCTTAAAGCCAGGGGGCAGGACCTACAATGAGCAGTTCTTC
TRBD2	TRBV5-1	TRBJ2-5	many	CASSVGLATDQETQYF	TGCGCCAGCAGCGTTGGACTAGCGACAGACCAAGAGACCCAGTACTTC
NA	TRBV5-4	TRBJ1-2	NA	CASSRPGGGYGYTF	TGTGCCAGCAGCCGGCCCGGGGGGGGCTATGGCTACACCTTC
NA	TRBV12-3/TRBV12-4	TRBJ2-7	many	CASSLPAALTEQYF	TGTGCCAGCAGCCTCCCAGCGGCTTTGACCGAGCAGTACTTC
NA	TRBV5-1	TRBJ2-1	few	CASSRTALGRNEQFF	TGCGCCAGCAGCCGGACAGCGCTCGGTCGGAATGAGCAGTTCTTC
NA	TRBV20-1	TRBJ2-3	few	CSARKGPSTDTQYF	TGCAGTGCTAGAAAGGGGCCTAGCACAGATACGCAGTATTTT
NA	TRBV24-1	TRBJ2-2	NA	CATSDLRDTGELFF	TGTGCCACCAGTGATTTAAGGGACACCGGGGAGCTGTTTTTT
NA	TRBV7-2	TRBJ1-5	many	CASSLPMNVGQPQHF	TGTGCCAGCAGCTTACCAATGAATGTTGGTCAGCCCCAGCATTTT
TRBD2	TRBV7-2	TRBJ2-1	many	CASSLSGTGGPYNEQFF	TGTGCCAGCAGCTTATCCGGGACGGGAGGCCCCTACAATGAGCAGTTCTTC
NA	TRBV19	TRBJ2-7	NA	CASRISATASSYEQYF	TGTGCCAGTAGAATATCGGCGACAGCGAGCTCCTACGAGCAGTACTTC
TRBD1	TRBV14	TRBJ2-7	many	CASSPRQGIDEQYF	TGTGCCAGCAGCCCAAGACAGGGAATTGACGAGCAGTACTTC
NA	TRBV12-3/TRBV12-4	TRBJ2-7	many	CASSFRGWKNEQYF	TGTGCCAGCAGTTTTCGGGGGTGGAAGAACGAGCAGTACTTC
NA	TRBV7-2	TRBJ2-2	many	CASSHNNRDWNTGELFF	TGTGCCAGCAGCCACAACAACAGGGACTGGAACACCGGGGAGCTGTTTTTT
NA	TRBV12-3/TRBV12-4	TRBJ2-7	NA	CASSLGTDNSEQYF	TGTGCCAGCAGTTTAGGTACAGATAACTCCGAGCAGTACTTC
TRBD1	TRBV20-1	TRBJ2-7	many	CSARRDRVVYEQYF	TGCAGTGCTAGAAGAGACAGGGTGGTCTACGAGCAGTACTTC